The source of this T cell receptor beta chain is a study of human T cells and chemical hapten exposure (dated by TCRdb to the early 2020s). Some background on the complete study: For sensitization, 2% DPC in acetone was applied to a roughly 2 cm by roughly 2 cm area of upper inner arm skin. Throughout the study period of 20 to 25 weeks, patients also received therapeutic DPC doses to the scalp every week. Patch testing on the upper back used Finn chambers containing 0.01% DPC, with scoring done after 6 days according to International Contact Dermatitis Research Group standards. Most of the patients in the cohort were female, and the cohort covered alopecia areata with under or over 50% scalp involvement, alopecia totalis and alopecia universalis. Libraries were pooled for sequencing, and variation in per-sample TCR yields was attributed mainly to small differences in library volumes within the pool. Peripheral blood TCR repertoire changes were tracked in vivo in alopecia patients during primary and secondary sensitization to the hapten diphenylcyclopropenone (DPC). Blood samples were taken from patients before sensitization (week 0) and then at 2, 6 and about 24 weeks after DPC sensitization. Blood for TCR sequencing was provided by twenty-nine alopecia patients at one to four time points (pre-sensitization, 2, 6 and 24 weeks).

Of note for this clonotype: The antigen it recognizes is unknown. The record has no base qualities; no much larger clone is one base away.

Receptor amplification or capture employed RACE. Sequencing was carried out with a NextSeq 500. During library preparation, unique molecular identifiers were attached to individual cDNA molecules so that TCRs could be counted in a quantitative, reproducible way. Each blood RNA sample was used to sequence both TCR alpha and TCR beta chains. In the source study's methods: Samples had a median of 95,638 TCRs, with a range from roughly 23,224 to 700,000. V, J and CDR3 annotation of the TCR reads was performed with the Decombinator software suite. To make PS versus PT1 abundance plots, every sample was subsampled to the same number of TCRs (28,000). TCRs were defined as expanded if absent before sensitization and observed at least eight times at the 2-week time point. TCRdb's own reprocessing of the public reads used fastp at Q25 and MiXCR and kept productive beta chains. Every entry covers one CDR3 protein and lists the most common genes and DNA from its rows. The V and J calls were not made by the authors but by TCRdb's processing. Counted in this sample were 350,000 or so distinct CDR3 sequences; about 7% of them appeared once. The ten largest make up 8.4% of the sample.

The label giving this sample's time point can be read as: patch test 1, 2 weeks after DPC sensitization. Taken with the paper, the label for treatment or condition translates to: therapeutic diphenylcyclopropenone sensitization with weekly scalp DPC. At every patch-test visit, the blood draw took place before the patch test was put on. Eligible patients were aged 18 to 70, diagnosed with alopecia, deemed suitable for DPC therapy, and excluded if pregnant. Total RNA was isolated from unfractionated whole blood collected in Tempus Blood RNA tubes. Points the paper makes about the study in general: Because every patient had alopecia, a presumed autoimmune disease, the patients' immune response might differ from that of healthy individuals. A positive correlation was found between the number of PT1 expanded TCRs and patch test score, with significance reached at thresholds 8, 16 and 32 but not 4. DPC sensitization did not change the number of TCRs with a frequency above 1 in 1000, and there was no evidence of changes in global repertoire structure. After repeated subsampling, changes were observed in the strength of the expansion versus patch-test correlation and in the threshold at which the correlation became significant. Expanded TCRs formed significantly more large CDR3 similarity clusters than pre-sensitization or healthy control sets, consistent with antigen-driven responses.

Trimming costs V 2 bases and J 5 bases, and their ends lie 9 bases apart. CDR1 and CDR2 were assigned from the germline V gene as MGHDK and SYGVNS. Inclusive of the bounding cysteine and phenylalanine, the CDR3 is 14 residues long. The retained sequence is limited to the CDR3, 42 bases, with the frame set at the first base. Recombination linked TRBV25-1 to TRBJ1-4; matching of 6 bases hints at TRBD1 as the D gene. The sequences come from whole blood, collected in connection with sensitization to the hapten diphenylcyclopropenone (DPC). The receptor comes from a woman aged 18-29 years with alopecia areata. Some clones in this sample may be carry-over from other donors' samples. The sequenced DNA: TGTGCCAGCAGTGAAGGGGGCAGCAATGAAAAACTGTTTTTT. Its protein product is CASSEGGSNEKLFF.